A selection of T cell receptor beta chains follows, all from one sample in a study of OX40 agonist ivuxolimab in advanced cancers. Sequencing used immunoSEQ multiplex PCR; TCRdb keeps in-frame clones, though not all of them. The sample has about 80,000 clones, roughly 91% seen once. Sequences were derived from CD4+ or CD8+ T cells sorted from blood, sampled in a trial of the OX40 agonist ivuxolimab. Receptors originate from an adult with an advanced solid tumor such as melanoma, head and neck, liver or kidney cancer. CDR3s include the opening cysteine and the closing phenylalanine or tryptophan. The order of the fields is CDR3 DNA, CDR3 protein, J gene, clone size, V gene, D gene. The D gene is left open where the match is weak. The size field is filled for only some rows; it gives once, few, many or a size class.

DNA: TGTGCCAGCAGCCCCCGCGCAGGGGGCGAAATAGAGACCCAGTACTTC
CDR3: CASSPRAGGEIETQYF
J: TRBJ2-5
size: .
V: TRBV7-3
D: TRBD1

DNA: TGTGCCAGCAGTGTCTCGTGGGGGGCTGACACTGAAGCTTTCTTT
CDR3: CASSVSWGADTEAFF
J: TRBJ1-1
size: once
V: TRBV2
D: .

DNA: TGTGCCAGCAGTCCGGACCTTAAAAACATTCAGTACTTC
CDR3: CASSPDLKNIQYF
J: TRBJ2-4
size: .
V: TRBV28
D: .

DNA: TGTGCCAGCAGTTACTCGTCGGTTTCTGGCTACACCTTC
CDR3: CASSYSSVSGYTF
J: TRBJ1-2
size: .
V: TRBV6-5
D: .

DNA: TGTGCCAGCAGCTCGGGCCGGGGCGGGAGGAACACTGAAGCTTTCTTT
CDR3: CASSSGRGGRNTEAFF
J: TRBJ1-1
size: .
V: TRBV5-8
D: .

DNA: TGTGCCAGCACTTTGGACAGGGACGTAAGGAGCTCCTACGAGCAGTACTTC
CDR3: CASTLDRDVRSSYEQYF
J: TRBJ2-7
size: .
V: TRBV28
D: TRBD1

DNA: TGTGCCAGCAGTGAAAGGGCAGGGGTTGGAAACACCATATATTTT
CDR3: CASSERAGVGNTIYF
J: TRBJ1-3
size: few
V: TRBV2
D: .

DNA: TGTGCCAGCAGTAAGGACTGGGCTAACTATGGCTACACCTTC
CDR3: CASSKDWANYGYTF
J: TRBJ1-2
size: .
V: TRBV6-5
D: .

DNA: TGCGCCAGCAAACTAGCGGGAGAGGGGAATACGCAGTATTTT
CDR3: CASKLAGEGNTQYF
J: TRBJ2-3
size: .
V: TRBV10-2
D: TRBD2

DNA: TGTGCCAGCACCCCAGGGACAGGGCATAATTCACCCCTCCACTTT
CDR3: CASTPGTGHNSPLHF
J: TRBJ1-6
size: .
V: TRBV6-1
D: TRBD1

DNA: TGTGCCAGCAGTACCATCCCCGGGGGACAGGCTACGAACACTGAAGCTTTCTTT
CDR3: CASSTIPGGQATNTEAFF
J: TRBJ1-1
size: .
V: TRBV28
D: TRBD1

DNA: TGTGCCAGCAGCTTGGAGCCCCTAACGGCAGATACGCAGTATTTT
CDR3: CASSLEPLTADTQYF
J: TRBJ2-3
size: .
V: TRBV7-6
D: .

DNA: TGTGCCAGCAGTTACTCCCAGACGGGCTTCTACGAGCAGTACTTC
CDR3: CASSYSQTGFYEQYF
J: TRBJ2-7
size: .
V: TRBV6-5
D: .

DNA: TGTGCCAGCAGGCTCGCGGGTACGCAGTATTTT
CDR3: CASRLAGTQYF
J: TRBJ2-3
size: .
V: TRBV21-1
D: .

DNA: TGCAGCGTACACACTAGCGGACGGGACATTCAGTACTTC
CDR3: CSVHTSGRDIQYF
J: TRBJ2-4
size: once
V: TRBV29-1
D: TRBD2

DNA: TGCAGTGCTAGAGTTGGCCAGCCCCAGCATTTT
CDR3: CSARVGQPQHF
J: TRBJ1-5
size: .
V: TRBV20-1
D: .

DNA: TGTGCCTGGAGTGTATCCGGGCCCCTGGCCGATGAGCAGTTCTTC
CDR3: CAWSVSGPLADEQFF
J: TRBJ2-1
size: .
V: TRBV30
D: .

DNA: TGCGCCAGCAGCAAAGGGACAGGGGGCTATACGGATGAAAAACTGTTTTTT
CDR3: CASSKGTGGYTDEKLFF
J: TRBJ1-4
size: .
V: TRBV5-1
D: TRBD1

DNA: TGTGCCAGCAGGAAAACAGGGGAGGTCACCGGGGAGCTGTTTTTT
CDR3: CASRKTGEVTGELFF
J: TRBJ2-2
size: .
V: TRBV6-6
D: .

DNA: TGTGCCAGCAGAGGGGGAAGGACTAGCGGGGGATTTCTCGATACGCAGTATTTT
CDR3: CASRGGRTSGGFLDTQYF
J: TRBJ2-3
size: .
V: TRBV7-2
D: TRBD2

DNA: TGTGCCAGCAGTTTCCCCTCGAACACCGGGGAGCTGTTTTTT
CDR3: CASSFPSNTGELFF
J: TRBJ2-2
size: .
V: TRBV27
D: .

DNA: TGTGCCACCAGCAGGTCAGCGGACGGATCCTACGAGCAGTACTTC
CDR3: CATSRSADGSYEQYF
J: TRBJ2-7
size: .
V: TRBV15
D: .

DNA: TGTGCCTGGGGGGGCCCGGTGGGGGAGCAGTACTTC
CDR3: CAWGGPVGEQYF
J: TRBJ2-7
size: .
V: TRBV30
D: .

DNA: TGTGCCAGCAGTACTGAAACAGGGTGGGGGACAGATACGCAGTATTTT
CDR3: CASSTETGWGTDTQYF
J: TRBJ2-3
size: .
V: TRBV2
D: .

DNA: TGCAGCGTTGACGATGGGGGCTACGAGCAGTACTTC
CDR3: CSVDDGGYEQYF
J: TRBJ2-7
size: .
V: TRBV29-1
D: .

DNA: TGTGCCAGCAGCTCTACAATGTCACCCCTCCACTTT
CDR3: CASSSTMSPLHF
J: TRBJ1-6
size: .
V: TRBV5-4
D: .

DNA: TGCGCCAGCAGCTTGGCCCTGGGTGGCGGCTACGAGCAGTACTTC
CDR3: CASSLALGGGYEQYF
J: TRBJ2-7
size: .
V: TRBV5-1
D: .

DNA: TGTGCCAGCAGTTTCCTGGGACTCTCTGGAAACACCATATATTTT
CDR3: CASSFLGLSGNTIYF
J: TRBJ1-3
size: once
V: TRBV28
D: .

DNA: TGTGCCATCAGGGACATAACTAACTATGGCTACACCTTC
CDR3: CAIRDITNYGYTF
J: TRBJ1-2
size: .
V: TRBV10-3
D: .

DNA: TGTGCCAGCAGCTCGTTACAGGGGGCAACTAATGAAAAACTGTTTTTT
CDR3: CASSSLQGATNEKLFF
J: TRBJ1-4
size: .
V: TRBV5-4
D: TRBD1

DNA: TGTGCCAGCATGGAGCGTGTGGCAGATACGCAGTATTTT
CDR3: CASMERVADTQYF
J: TRBJ2-3
size: .
V: TRBV27
D: .

DNA: TGTGCCAGCAGCTTAGATTATAGCGGCAATGAGCAGTTCTTC
CDR3: CASSLDYSGNEQFF
J: TRBJ2-1
size: few
V: TRBV11-2
D: .

DNA: TGTGCCAGCAGCTTGGCGGGACAGGGATCAAAAGGCTACACCTTC
CDR3: CASSLAGQGSKGYTF
J: TRBJ1-2
size: .
V: TRBV7-2
D: TRBD1

DNA: TGTGCCAGCAGCCAACGCGGGGGAACGAACACCGGGGAGCTGTTTTTT
CDR3: CASSQRGGTNTGELFF
J: TRBJ2-2
size: .
V: TRBV14
D: TRBD2

DNA: TGTGCCAGCAGTCCCAGCCGCGGGGAGCTGTTTTTT
CDR3: CASSPSRGELFF
J: TRBJ2-2
size: .
V: TRBV5-6
D: .

DNA: TGCGCCAGCAGTGGGGGTCAGGGATACACTAGCACAGATACGCAGTATTTT
CDR3: CASSGGQGYTSTDTQYF
J: TRBJ2-3
size: .
V: TRBV10-2
D: .

DNA: TGCGCCAGCAGCCAAGAGGGTGTCTCGGGAGGCTACACCTTC
CDR3: CASSQEGVSGGYTF
J: TRBJ1-2
size: .
V: TRBV4-3
D: .

DNA: TGTGCCAGCAGTTTATATACTAGCGGGCGCCCCGGGGAGCAGTTCTTC
CDR3: CASSLYTSGRPGEQFF
J: TRBJ2-1
size: .
V: TRBV28
D: TRBD2

DNA: TGTGCCAGCAGCTTGGTCAGTTCAGCGGGGGCCAACGTCCTGACTTTC
CDR3: CASSLVSSAGANVLTF
J: TRBJ2-6
size: .
V: TRBV5-6
D: .

DNA: TGTGCCAGCAGTCAGGCAGGGGCAACCAGCGGGACCCAGTACTTC
CDR3: CASSQAGATSGTQYF
J: TRBJ2-5
size: .
V: TRBV6-5
D: .

DNA: TGTGCCAGCAGCCCCAACTACGAGCAGTACTTC
CDR3: CASSPNYEQYF
J: TRBJ2-7
size: .
V: TRBV7-2
D: .

DNA: TGTGCTAGTGGTTTGGTGTTATATCGGCAGGGGAATTCACCCCTCCACTTT
CDR3: CASGLVLYRQGNSPLHF
J: TRBJ1-6
size: .
V: TRBV12-5
D: .

DNA: TGTGCCAGCAGCTTGGGACTAGCGGGCATCAATGAGCAGTTCTTC
CDR3: CASSLGLAGINEQFF
J: TRBJ2-1
size: .
V: TRBV7-9
D: TRBD2

DNA: TGTGCCAGCAGTTTAATGGGATTAAGCTCCTACAATGAGCAGTTCTTC
CDR3: CASSLMGLSSYNEQFF
J: TRBJ2-1
size: .
V: TRBV27
D: .

DNA: TGTGCCATCAGTGAGTCCGCGGGGTGGGCGGGAGCTGGAGCTGGGACGCAGTATTTT
CDR3: CAISESAGWAGAGAGTQYF
J: TRBJ2-3
size: .
V: TRBV10-3
D: TRBD2

DNA: TGTGCCAGCTCACCCCGGGACACATATAATGAAAAACTGTTTTTT
CDR3: CASSPRDTYNEKLFF
J: TRBJ1-4
size: .
V: TRBV18
D: .

DNA: TGTGCCAGCAGCAGGGCGGGCGGGACGTATAATTCACCCCTCCACTTT
CDR3: CASSRAGGTYNSPLHF
J: TRBJ1-6
size: .
V: TRBV28
D: .

DNA: TGCGCCAGCAGCGAACGGACAGGGGGCTCGGTGAATGAGCAGTTCTTC
CDR3: CASSERTGGSVNEQFF
J: TRBJ2-1
size: .
V: TRBV4-3
D: TRBD1

DNA: TGTGCCAGCAGTAACAAGGGACTAGCGGGGGGGTCCTCCTACAATGAGCAGTTCTTC
CDR3: CASSNKGLAGGSSYNEQFF
J: TRBJ2-1
size: .
V: TRBV27
D: TRBD2

DNA: TGCGCCAGCAGCTCACAGGGGGCGATGGACACCGGGGAGCTGTTTTTT
CDR3: CASSSQGAMDTGELFF
J: TRBJ2-2
size: .
V: TRBV5-1
D: TRBD1